This TCR beta chain was recovered during a study of post-analysis software for immune sequencing data (dated by TCRdb to about 2015). Some background on the complete study: Relapsing-remitting, secondary progressive and progressive-relapsing multiple sclerosis were recorded as disease courses, and subtype annotation was lacking for some patients. A subset of samples was prepared in parallel using single-end sample barcoding, then pooled and co-amplified after Illumina adapter ligation. Patient repertoires were compared against ten to eleven previously published healthy control repertoires from donors aged about 6 to 28 years. Paper-wide results and their limitations: Multiple sclerosis patients had significantly lower normalized Chao1 diversity than controls, a result that suggests substantial peripheral T-cell clonal expansion. Direct clustering with F measure revealed strong co-clustering of samples prepared in the same batch, which led to a batch-effect correction. The multiple sclerosis patient group was slightly younger than the control group. Significantly higher frequencies in patients than in controls were found for five or six TRBV segments, including TRBV5-6, TRBV5-1 and TRBV20-1.

About this clonotype itself: This receptor's antigen is unknown. Per-base qualities were not stored, and no clone one base away is much larger.

Spanning cysteine to phenylalanine, the CDR3 consists of 14 amino acids. Of all the DNA, just the CDR3 is kept, 42 bases in frame from base 1. The germline V gene specifies SGHVS as CDR1 and FNYEAQ as CDR2. V and J are truncated by 5 bases and 6 bases respectively, leaving an intervening sequence of 17 bases. TCR beta repertoires were profiled from peripheral blood of under 15 young patients with multiple sclerosis to demonstrate the VDJtools post-analysis software. The multiple sclerosis patients were children and adolescents between roughly 6 and 16 years of age. Library preparation used PCR. TCRdb lists the instrument as Illumina HiSeq 2500. To reduce PCR and sequencing biases, unique molecular identifiers were incorporated into the TCR beta cDNA libraries. Per 1 to 10 million input T cells, some 500,000 cDNA molecules were obtained, such that each molecule approximated one T cell. The same protocol used for the earlier healthy control dataset was applied to prepare and sequence the patient libraries. Samples belonging to the same batch were prepared together, multiplexed and sequenced on a shared HiSeq lane. Per the authors' processing: Raw barcoded reads were processed with MIGEC, and single-read molecular identifier groups were discarded before consensus assembly and CDR3 extraction. VDJtools was used for post-analysis of the clonotype tables, and diversity was normalized by down-sampling every dataset to the size of the smallest sample. To correct batch-related cross-sample contamination, repertoire overlap clustering matched CDR3 amino acid sequences but not nucleotide sequences. TCRdb reran the public reads through fastp at Q25 and MiXCR, keeping productive beta chains. Under each unique CDR3 protein, matching rows form one entry showing the most common genes and DNA. What appears here as the V and J calls and clone size reflects TCRdb's work, not the paper's. This sample comprises 750,000 to 950,000 distinct CDR3 sequences, approximately 53% of them detected only once. Of the sample, 4.6% falls within the top ten clones.

Sample: blood. The receptor chain draws on TRBV7-6 and TRBJ2-7; the best D guess is TRBD1, with 6 bases matching. The TCR was taken from a girl aged 10 to 17 with multiple sclerosis. The CDR3 has the sequence CASSGKGGALEQYF. The DNA reads as follows: TGTGCCAGCAGCGGAAAAGGGGGTGCCCTCGAGCAGTACTTC.